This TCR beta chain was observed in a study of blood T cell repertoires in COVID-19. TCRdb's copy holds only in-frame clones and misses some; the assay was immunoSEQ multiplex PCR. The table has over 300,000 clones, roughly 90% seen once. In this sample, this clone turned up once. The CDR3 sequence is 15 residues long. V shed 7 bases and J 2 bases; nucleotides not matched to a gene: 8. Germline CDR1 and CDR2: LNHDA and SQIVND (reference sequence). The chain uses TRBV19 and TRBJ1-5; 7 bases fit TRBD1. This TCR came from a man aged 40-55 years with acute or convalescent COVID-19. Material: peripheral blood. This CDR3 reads CASNSPRGGNQPQHF. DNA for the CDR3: TGTGCCAGTAACTCCCCCAGGGGGGGCAATCAGCCCCAGCATTTT.